What follows are 14 T cell receptor beta chains derived from one specimen sequenced in a study of blood T cell repertoires in COVID-19 (dated by TCRdb to 2020 to 2021). Library preparation used the immunoSEQ multiplex PCR assay. TCRdb carries this immuneACCESS record with in-frame sequences only. Its versions omit some clonotypes, under half of them owing to an unresolved V gene in the studies checked, with the rest unexplained. For this sample there are about 210,000 clones; 80% appear just once. The ten most abundant clones make up around 7.3% of the sample. Material for sequencing was peripheral blood. The receptors were gathered from a woman aged 70-85 years with acute or convalescent COVID-19.

The chain joins TRBV5-1 to TRBJ1-4; 9 bases fit TRBD1. The CDR3 contains 15 residues. Per the germline V gene, CDR1 is SGHRS and CDR2 is YFSETQ. Unmatched junction bases numbered 2, after V lost 3 bases and J lost 2 bases. The CDR3 spells CASSSGQGTNEKLFF. The CDR3 bases are TGCGCCAGCAGCTCAGGACAGGGGACTAATGAAAAACTGTTTTTT.

The table lists this clone with many counts. The chain employs TRBV2 and TRBJ2-5, with 11 bases identical to TRBD2. The CDR3 is made up of 18 amino acids. Germline loops: CDR1 SNHLY, CDR2 FYNNEI. Germline trimming cut 4 bases from V and 4 bases from J; bases unmatched to any gene: 14. This CDR3 reads CASSGAASGGLRRETQYF. The CDR3 DNA sequence: TGTGCCAGCAGTGGAGCGGCTAGCGGGGGGCTCAGGCGAGAGACCCAGTACTTC.

The chain has TRBV25-1 and TRBJ1-2, with D tentatively TRBD1 (5 bases). The germline CDR1 and CDR2 sequences are MGHDK and SYGVNS. Trimming took off 5 bases at V and 7 bases at J, with 17 bases between the two ends. The CDR3 runs 14 residues. CDR3 bases: TGTGCCAGCAGTAAGGACGGGGGGAAGTTTGGCTACACCTTC. Amino acid sequence: CASSKDGGKFGYTF.

The chain carries TRBV3-1 (or the pseudogene TRBV3-2) and TRBJ2-1; 14 bases are shared with TRBD2. The V gene end was trimmed by 4 bases and the J gene end by 8 bases; junction bases not matched to a gene: 7. From germline, CDR1 is LGHDT and CDR2 YNNKEL (reference sequence). This CDR3 has 16 residues. CDR3 region: CASSPGTSGGGDEQFF. Here the CDR3 DNA reads TGTGCCAGCAGCCCCGGGACTAGCGGGGGCGGAGATGAGCAGTTCTTC.

This clone has just one count. The chain has TRBV5-6 and TRBJ2-7; 7 bases are a match to TRBD1. V dropped 1 base and J dropped 10; count of bases not matched to a gene: 8. Germline CDR1 SGHDT, CDR2 YYEEEE. The CDR3 loop spans 13 amino acids. The CDR3 loop reads CASSLRQGGRQYV. CDR3 coding DNA: TGTGCCAGCAGCTTGAGACAGGGCGGGCGACAGTACGTC.

The chain recombines TRBV30 with TRBJ2-7, with TRBD1 identical over 10 bases. With 7 bases clipped from V and 2 bases from J, the junction kept 8 bases outside the gene matches. Germline CDR1 reads GTSNPN; CDR2 reads SVGIG (reference sequence). The CDR3 length is 14 residues. CDR3 bases: TGTGCCTCCACACGACAGGGGGCAACCTACGAGCAGTACGTC. Its protein product is CASTRQGATYEQYV.

The V and J genes are TRBV19 and TRBJ2-7; 12 nucleotides match TRBD2. Germline V gene data show CDR1 as LNHDA and CDR2 as SQIVND (reference sequence). V lost 6 bases and J lost 2; bases outside the gene matches: 2. This CDR3 region has 14 residues. The CDR3 bases are TGTGCCAGTAGGACTAGCGGGAGTACCTACGAGCAGTACTTC. Translated, it gives CASRTSGSTYEQYF.

The gene calls are TRBV2 and TRBJ2-7, with 9 nucleotides matching TRBD1. Germline V gives CDR1 SNHLY, CDR2 FYNNEI. Trimming took 4 bases from V and 4 from J; bases not matched to a gene: 8. The CDR3 sequence is 15 residues long. The CDR3 coding sequence is TGTGCCAGCAGTGGTCCGGGACAGGGTACATACGAGCAGTACTTC. This encodes CASSGPGQGTYEQYF. Supplemented by reference TRBV2 and TRBJ2-7, the full variable domain reads EPEVTQTPSHQVTQMGQEVILRCVPISNHLYFYWYRQILGQKVEFLVSFYNNEISEKSEIFDDQFSVERPDGSNFTLKIRSTKLEDSAMYFCASSGPGQGTYEQYFGPGTRLTVT.

There are many counts of this clone. The chain employs TRBV3-1 (or the pseudogene TRBV3-2) and TRBJ1-6, with 8 bases fitting TRBD1. The CDR3 consists of 14 residues. The J segment lost 10 bases and the V segment lost 5 bases, leaving 7 bases of the junction unmatched. From germline, CDR1 is LGHDT and CDR2 YNNKEL (reference sequence). The CDR3, as DNA: TGTGCCAGCAGCACTGGACAGGGAAAGTCACCCCTCCACTTT. Residues: CASSTGQGKSPLHF.

V is TRBV2 and J is TRBJ2-7, with 8 bases lining up with TRBD2. V lost 3 bases, J lost 1 base, and 2 bases stayed unmatched. Germline values: CDR1 SNHLY, CDR2 FYNNEI. CDR3 size: 14 residues. DNA of the CDR3: TGTGCCAGCAGTGACCAGCGGGGGTCCTACGAGCAGTACTTC. Its protein product is CASSDQRGSYEQYF.

The V gene is TRBV3-1 (or the pseudogene TRBV3-2), the J gene TRBJ2-3; TRBD2 matches at 14 bases. This CDR3 comprises 15 residues. V lost 10 bases, J lost 7 bases, and 10 bases stayed unmatched. Per the germline V gene, CDR1 is LGHDT and CDR2 is YNNKEL (reference sequence). The CDR3: CATLQTSGGAYTQYF. CDR3 coding DNA: TGTGCCACTCTTCAGACTAGCGGGGGGGCTTATACGCAGTATTTT.

With regard to this clone: The junction and the germline gene differ at one end; a read error may be behind it. The chain uses TRBV12-3 or TRBV12-4 and TRBJ2-2; the D is unclear. The CDR3 is made up of 12 amino acids. CDR3 DNA sequence: TGTGCCAGCAGTTTGAATCTAGAGGCACCTCGTTTT. Protein: CASSLNLEAPRF.

This chain uses TRBV6-5 with TRBJ2-5, with TRBD2 identical over 11 bases. The CDR3 contains 15 residues. Per the germline V gene, CDR1 is MNHEY and CDR2 is SVGAGI. J was trimmed by 4 bases and V by 6 bases; bases with no gene match: 7. This CDR3 reads CASRILSGGAETQYF. The DNA for the CDR3 is TGTGCCAGCAGGATCCTTAGCGGGGGGGCAGAGACCCAGTACTTC.

The genes are TRBV6-5 and TRBJ2-1, with D perhaps TRBD1 (6 bases). This CDR3 contains 12 residues. The V end was cut by 5 bases, the J end by 9 bases, with 11 bases between. Germline-derived CDR1 and CDR2 are MNHEY and SVGAGI. CDR3: CASSKQGSEQFF. The CDR3 nucleotides read TGTGCCAGCAGTAAACAGGGTAGTGAGCAGTTCTTC.